This T cell receptor (beta chain) stems from a study of CD8 T cells in Susac syndrome. Study results and caveats: It was acknowledged in the study that its TCR sequencing and HLA analysis involved a relatively small number of individuals.

For this clonotype: The antigen is not known.

Treatment-naive patients with stable or active relapsing-remitting disease were the multiple sclerosis controls. With random hexamers, 0.5 to 1 ug RNA was reverse transcribed. MiXCR was run by TCRdb on the immunoSEQ multiplex PCR reads, yielding one entry per CDR3 protein. The data contain hundreds of thousands of distinct CDR3 sequences, around 93% of them seen just once; the ten biggest clones take up roughly 0.07%. Trimming cost V 4 bases and J 6 bases; bases outside gene matches: 7. In germline, CDR1 is SGHRS, CDR2 YFSETQ. This CDR3 region has 16 residues. The TCR comes from a human donor with multiple sclerosis. The genes are TRBV5-1 and TRBJ2-1; 13 positions agree with TRBD2. The specimen sequenced was CD4+ T cells from PBMCs. The CDR3 protein is CASSPGGLAGANEQFF. CDR3 nucleotides: TGCGCCAGCAGCCCCGGTGGACTAGCGGGGGCCAATGAGCAGTTCTTC.